These 29 T cell receptor beta chains were all obtained from the same sample, sequenced in a study of cytomegalovirus exposure and HLA in healthy donors. The primer mix had 60 Vbeta and 13 Jbeta primers. Profiled with immunoSEQ multiplex PCR; TCRdb holds only in-frame clones, not every one. This table has some 140,000 clones, 55% to 80% appearing once. The sample was PBMCs. The receptors were gathered from a woman in her forties in good health and CMV-seronegative.

This clone was seen more than once but under ten times. The V gene is TRBV6-6, the J gene TRBJ1-4; D gene unclear. This CDR3 has 16 residues. V was clipped by 2 bases and J by 4 bases, with 14 bases between them. Germline-derived CDR1 and CDR2 are MNHNY and SVGAGI (reference sequence). CDR3 bases: TGTGCCAGCAGTTACCCACGTTCTGGCGGTAATGAAAAACTGTTTTTT. Amino acid sequence: CASSYPRSGGNEKLFF.

The gene calls are TRBV7-2 and TRBJ1-6, with D possibly TRBD1 on 5 matching bases. The CDR3 runs to 14 residues. The V end was cut by 5 bases, the J end by 5 bases, with 10 bases between. Germline V gene sequence: CDR1 SGHTA, CDR2 FQGNSA. CDR3 sequence: CASSLRGDNSPLHF. The CDR3 DNA follows: TGTGCCAGCAGCCTGCGGGGGGATAATTCACCCCTCCACTTT.

The table lists this clone with a count of one. The V call is TRBV4-3, the J call TRBJ2-3; 8 bases agree with TRBD1. Germline V gives CDR1 LGHNA, CDR2 YSLEER. V shed 4 bases, J shed 4 bases, and the junction held 7 bases outside the gene matches. The CDR3 runs to 15 residues. This chain's CDR3 is CASSPGQGISDTQYF. In DNA form, the CDR3 reads TGCGCCAGCAGCCCCGGACAGGGTATCTCAGATACGCAGTATTTT.

V gene TRBV5-1 combines with J gene TRBJ1-2; 9 bases fit TRBD1. CDR1 is SGHRS, CDR2 YFSETQ, per germline. Losses at the gene ends were 3 bases for V and 9 bases for J; bases not matched to a gene: 3. CDR3 length: 12 residues. CDR3 sequence reads: CASSYGQGSYTF. Written as DNA, the CDR3 is TGCGCCAGCAGCTACGGACAGGGGAGCTACACCTTC.

The chain links TRBV6-6 to TRBJ1-1, with a weak D call TRBD1 (6 bases). V lost 7 bases and J lost 1, with 13 bases in between. Germline V gene sequence: CDR1 MNHNY, CDR2 SVGAGI (reference sequence). The CDR3 is made up of 14 amino acids. The CDR3, as DNA: TGTGCCAGCAAAACGACAGGTGCGAACACTGAAGCTTTCTTT. It codes for CASKTTGANTEAFF.

This sequence joins TRBV5-6 and TRBJ2-7; the D gene is possibly TRBD1 (7 bases). Trimming left V 2 bases short and J 1 base short, with 19 bases between. CDR3 length: 17 amino acids. Germline-derived CDR1 and CDR2 are SGHDT and YYEEEE. The CDR3 DNA reads as TGTGCCAGCAGCTTCCTCCCAGGAGGGGGCGCTTCCTACGAGCAGTACTTC. It codes for CASSFLPGGGASYEQYF.

The chain uses TRBV9 and TRBJ2-7; tentatively, D is TRBD1 (5 bases). This CDR3 spans 14 amino acids. V lost 0 bases to trimming and J lost 5 bases, with 12 bases between them. Germline values: CDR1 SGDLS, CDR2 YYNGEE. This CDR3 reads CASSVGLVRDEQYF. The CDR3 DNA reads as TGTGCCAGCAGCGTAGGACTTGTCAGGGACGAGCAGTACTTC.

The V call is TRBV5-8, the J call TRBJ1-1; D uncertain. Germline-derived CDR1 and CDR2 are SGHTS and YDEGEE. V was shortened by 2 bases and J by 1 base, with 3 bases between the two germline ends. The CDR3 has 12 residues. The CDR3 DNA reads as TGTGCCAGCAGCTTCCAGAACACTGAAGCTTTCTTT. Protein product: CASSFQNTEAFF.

The chain carries TRBV28 and TRBJ2-3; maybe TRBD2 (6 bases). CDR1 is MDHEN and CDR2 is SYDVKM in the germline V gene. The CDR3 is made up of 15 amino acids. V lost 6 bases to trimming and J lost 1 base, with 14 bases between them. The CDR3 coding sequence is TGTGCCAGCAGCTCACCGGGGGTGGGCACAGATACGCAGTATTTT. Encoded protein: CASSSPGVGTDTQYF.

This clone was detected only a few times. This chain uses TRBV5-1 with TRBJ1-4; the D gene is possibly TRBD1 (6 bases). V gave up 4 bases and J gave up 6 bases, with 10 bases separating them. Germline lookup yields CDR1 SGHRS and CDR2 YFSETQ. The CDR3 is 13 amino acids. The CDR3 sequence: CASSEGHDEKLFF. The CDR3 nucleotides are TGCGCCAGCAGCGAGGGACATGATGAAAAACTGTTTTTT.

The rearrangement joins TRBV27 to TRBJ2-4; tentative D call: TRBD2 (6 bases). The germline V gene has CDR1 MNHEY and CDR2 SMNVEV (reference sequence). Trimming took 5 bases from V and 3 from J, leaving 11 bases between them. The CDR3 runs 14 residues. CDR3 amino acids: CASSSAGGKNIQYF. CDR3 in DNA: TGTGCCAGCAGTAGTGCCGGGGGCAAAAACATTCAGTACTTC.

The chain is built from TRBV27 and TRBJ1-5; a weak D match, TRBD1 (6 bases). Germline values: CDR1 MNHEY, CDR2 SMNVEV (reference sequence). V was cut by 8 bases and J by 3 bases, with 14 bases left in between. This CDR3 has 14 residues. The CDR3 spells CASRSTGPNQPQHF. DNA for the CDR3: TGTGCCAGCCGCTCGACAGGTCCCAATCAGCCCCAGCATTTT.

This clone was observed a handful of times. The chain carries TRBV2 and TRBJ1-2; unclear D gene. The CDR3 sequence is 13 residues long. Germline CDR1 is SNHLY and CDR2 is FYNNEI. V shed 6 bases and J shed 5 bases, with 13 bases lying between them. The CDR3 DNA follows: TGTGCCAGCAGAGACACTTACTCATATGGCTACACCTTC. Translated, it gives CASRDTYSYGYTF.

The chain links TRBV6-1 to TRBJ2-5; D is perhaps TRBD1 (6 bases). The J call may not be correct, given that the DNA end is closer to TRBJ2-7. CDR3 length: 13 residues. In germline, CDR1 is MNHNS, CDR2 SASEGT. CDR3 bases: TGTGCCAGCAGTGAGAGACAGGTCTACGAGCAGTACTTC. Residues: CASSERQVYEQYF.

The chain couples TRBV14 to TRBJ2-1, with TRBD1 matching 7 bases. CDR1 SGHDN and CDR2 FVKESK come from the germline V gene. CDR3 length: 16 residues. Losses at the gene ends were 1 base for V and 8 bases for J; bases not matched to a gene: 11. CDR3 sequence reads: CASSQVNRGREDEQFF. In DNA, the CDR3 is TGTGCCAGCAGCCAAGTTAATAGGGGGCGAGAGGATGAGCAGTTCTTC. Full variable domain (remainder filled in from reference TRBV14 and TRBJ2-1): EAGVTQFPSHSVIEKGQTVTLRCDPISGHDNLYWYRRVMGKEIKFLLHFVKESKQDESGMPNNRFLAERTGGTYSTLKVQPAELEDSGVYFCASSQVNRGREDEQFFGPGTRLTVL.

The rearrangement joins TRBV6-6 to TRBJ1-1; D remains unclear. The V gene's germline CDR1 is MNHNY and CDR2 SVGAGI (reference sequence). Trimming left V 2 bases short and J 8 bases short, with 3 bases between. CDR3 length equals 10 residues. The CDR3 protein is CASSYLEAFF. CDR3 DNA sequence: TGTGCCAGCAGTTACCTAGAAGCTTTCTTT.

The genes are TRBV7-9 and TRBJ2-7; D is unclear. The germline gives CDR1 SEHNR, CDR2 FQNEAQ (reference sequence). The CDR3 contains 17 residues. V lost 4 bases to trimming and J lost 0 bases, with 19 bases between them. The DNA for the CDR3 is TGTGCCAGCAGCTCCCCACCTCGGAGCGCCTACTCCTACGAGCAGTACTTC. It yields the protein CASSSPPRSAYSYEQYF.

CDR3 nucleotides: TGTGCCAGCAGCTCCCTTGGGGGGGCTGGCTACACCTTC. Its protein product is CASSSLGGAGYTF. The chain links TRBV7-9 to TRBJ1-2, with D maybe TRBD1 (6 bases). Germline lookup yields CDR1 SEHNR and CDR2 FQNEAQ (reference sequence). Trimming stripped 4 bases from V and 7 bases from J, with 13 bases between. This CDR3 spans 13 amino acids.

V is TRBV6-5 and J is TRBJ1-3, with 7 bases matching TRBD1. Losses at the gene ends were 6 bases for V and 0 bases for J; bases not matched to a gene: 2. The germline V gene has CDR1 MNHEY and CDR2 SVGAGI. The CDR3 length is 14 residues. This CDR3 is CASRGTASGNTIYF. As DNA, the CDR3 is TGTGCCAGCAGGGGGACAGCCTCTGGAAACACCATATATTTT.

The gene calls are TRBV28 and TRBJ1-1, with 9 bases lining up with TRBD1. The CDR3 runs to 13 residues. V was clipped by 4 bases and J by 7 bases; unmatched bases: 4. CDR1 and CDR2 from the germline V gene are MDHEN and SYDVKM. The CDR3 coding sequence is TGTGCCAGCAGTTGGGGACAGGGCTTTGAAGCTTTCTTT. Residues: CASSWGQGFEAFF.

The chain recombines TRBV9 with TRBJ1-4, with D maybe TRBD1 (6 bases). The germline V gene has CDR1 SGDLS and CDR2 YYNGEE. There are 16 residues in the CDR3. V was trimmed by 3 bases and J by 7 bases, leaving 19 bases between them. The CDR3 nucleotides read TGTGCCAGCAGCGCCTCCGGGACACCGGTATCTGAAAAACTGTTTTTT. It specifies CASSASGTPVSEKLFF. Variable domain in full (rest from reference TRBV9 and TRBJ1-4): DSGVTQTPKHLITATGQRVTLRCSPRSGDLSVYWYQQSLDQGLQFLIQYYNGEERAKGNILERFSAQQFPDLHSELNLSSLELGDSALYFCASSASGTPVSEKLFFGSGTQLSVL.

The chain couples TRBV18 to TRBJ1-5, with D perhaps TRBD1 (6 bases). Germline V gene data show CDR1 as KGHSH and CDR2 as LQKENI. The CDR3 consists of 15 residues. Trimming took off 2 bases at V and 0 bases at J, with 8 bases between the two ends. The CDR3 coding sequence is TGTGCCAGCTCACCAGGACAGAATAGCAATCAGCCCCAGCATTTT. It yields the protein CASSPGQNSNQPQHF. Complete variable domain (other parts from reference TRBV18 and TRBJ1-5): NAGVMQNPRHLVRRRGQEARLRCSPMKGHSHVYWYRQLPEEGLKFMVYLQKENIIDESGMPKERFSAEFPKEGPSILRIQQVVRGDSAAYFCASSPGQNSNQPQHFGDGTRLSIL.

The chain recombines TRBV19 with TRBJ2-1, with 7 bases matching TRBD2. The V segment lost 1 base and the J segment 2 bases; nucleotides outside the gene matches: 5. Germline CDR1 is LNHDA and CDR2 is SQIVND (reference sequence). The CDR3 contains 16 residues. The CDR3 here is CASSIVAGVPYNEQFF. Written as DNA, the CDR3 is TGTGCCAGTAGTATAGTCGCGGGGGTCCCCTACAATGAGCAGTTCTTC.

This clone was detected only a few times. This CDR3 reads CAWKTGGNIEAFF. Here the CDR3 DNA reads TGTGCCTGGAAAACAGGGGGCAATATTGAAGCTTTCTTT. The V gene is TRBV30, the J gene TRBJ1-1; 9 bases align to TRBD1. V shed 4 bases and J 7 bases; nucleotides not matched to a gene: 7. The CDR3 covers 13 residues. The germline gives CDR1 GTSNPN, CDR2 SVGIG (reference sequence).

This clone was recorded a few times. The J gene is TRBJ2-3, the V gene TRBV5-1, with 9 bases that match TRBD1. The CDR3 spans 15 residues. V dropped 3 bases and J dropped 4; count of bases not matched to a gene: 6. Germline CDR1 reads SGHRS; CDR2 reads YFSETQ. The CDR3 sequence: CASSSVGTGSDTQYF. In DNA, the CDR3 is TGCGCCAGCAGCTCGGTCGGGACAGGGTCAGATACGCAGTATTTT.

The rearrangement links TRBV19 to TRBJ1-4, with TRBD1 matching over 7 bases. CDR3 length: 16 amino acids. The germline CDR1 and CDR2 sequences are LNHDA and SQIVND (reference sequence). Trimming took 3 bases from V and 4 from J; bases not matched to a gene: 8. The CDR3 sequence is CASSIPSTGFNEKLFF. CDR3 coding DNA: TGTGCCAGTAGTATCCCGTCGACAGGGTTTAATGAAAAACTGTTTTTT.

The chain combines TRBV7-8 with TRBJ2-7; 8 nucleotides agree with TRBD2. The CDR3 length is 15 residues. The V gene's germline CDR1 is SGHVS and CDR2 FQNEAQ. The V gene end was trimmed by 6 bases and the J gene end by 2 bases; junction bases not matched to a gene: 9. The CDR3 here is CASRRLSGDTYEQYF. The CDR3 coding sequence is TGTGCCAGCAGGCGACTTAGCGGGGATACCTACGAGCAGTACTTC.

J is TRBJ1-2 and V is TRBV5-6, with unresolved D. The V and J ends lost 3 bases and 6 bases respectively, with 12 bases between them. The germline V gene has CDR1 SGHDT and CDR2 YYEEEE. The CDR3 length is 13 residues. CDR3 region: CASSSAMGHGYTF. CDR3 nucleotides: TGTGCCAGCAGCTCCGCGATGGGCCATGGCTACACCTTC.

This chain joins TRBV6-6 and TRBJ1-1; possible D gene TRBD1, 5 bases. There are 14 residues in the CDR3. Germline CDR1 and CDR2: MNHNY and SVGAGI (reference sequence). Trimming removed 6 bases from V and 1 base from J, with 12 bases in between. The CDR3 reads CASSERTGNTEAFF. CDR3 nucleotides: TGTGCCAGCAGCGAACGAACAGGGAACACTGAAGCTTTCTTT.